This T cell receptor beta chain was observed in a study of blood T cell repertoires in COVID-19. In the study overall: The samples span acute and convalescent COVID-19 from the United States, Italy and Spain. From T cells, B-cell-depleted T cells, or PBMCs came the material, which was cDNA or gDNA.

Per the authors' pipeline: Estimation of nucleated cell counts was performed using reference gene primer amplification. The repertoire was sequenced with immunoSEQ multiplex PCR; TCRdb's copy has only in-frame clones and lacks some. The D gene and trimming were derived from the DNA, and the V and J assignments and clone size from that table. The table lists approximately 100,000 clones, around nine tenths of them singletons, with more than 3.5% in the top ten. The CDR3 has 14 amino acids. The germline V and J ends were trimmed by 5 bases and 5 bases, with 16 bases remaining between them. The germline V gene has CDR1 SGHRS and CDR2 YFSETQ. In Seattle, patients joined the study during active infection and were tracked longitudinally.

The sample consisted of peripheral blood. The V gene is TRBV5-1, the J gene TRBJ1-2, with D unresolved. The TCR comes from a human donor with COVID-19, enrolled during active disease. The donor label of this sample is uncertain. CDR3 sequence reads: CASRTDFRNYGYTF. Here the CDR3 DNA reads TGCGCCAGCAGGACGGACTTTCGAAATTATGGCTACACCTTC.